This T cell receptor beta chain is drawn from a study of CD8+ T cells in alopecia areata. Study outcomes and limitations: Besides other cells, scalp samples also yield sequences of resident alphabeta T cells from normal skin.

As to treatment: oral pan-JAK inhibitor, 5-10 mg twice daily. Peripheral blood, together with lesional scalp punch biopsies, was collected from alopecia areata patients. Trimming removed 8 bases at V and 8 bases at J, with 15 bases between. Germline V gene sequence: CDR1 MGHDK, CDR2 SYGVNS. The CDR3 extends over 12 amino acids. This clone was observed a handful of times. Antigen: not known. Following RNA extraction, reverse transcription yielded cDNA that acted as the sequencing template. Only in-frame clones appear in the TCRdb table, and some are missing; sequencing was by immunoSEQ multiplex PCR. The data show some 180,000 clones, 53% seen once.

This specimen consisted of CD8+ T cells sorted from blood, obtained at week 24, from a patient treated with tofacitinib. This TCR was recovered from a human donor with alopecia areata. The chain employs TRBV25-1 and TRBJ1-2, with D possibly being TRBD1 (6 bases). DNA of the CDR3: TGTGCCAGCCAAGGGACAATTTACGGCTACACCTTC. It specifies CASQGTIYGYTF.